This T cell receptor (beta chain) was observed in a study of shared clonotypes between healthy human individuals. This table comes from immunoSEQ multiplex PCR, and its TCRdb copy is limited to in-frame clones, with some not included. The table has about 600,000 clones, around 97% seen once; the top ten hold less than 0.065%. This CDR3 spans 14 amino acids. CDR1 is LNHDA and CDR2 is SQIVND in the germline V gene (reference sequence). The V and J ends lost 6 bases and 4 bases respectively, with 13 bases between them. This receptor was taken from a woman aged 25-40 years in good health. The chain couples TRBV19 to TRBJ1-5; D is possibly TRBD1 (6 bases). Sequenced material: naive CD4+ T cells sorted from blood. Subset noted: CD45RA+ positively selected. The DNA of the CDR3 is TGTGCCAGTAGCGTTGAAACAGGGAATCAGCCCCAGCATTTT. Translating it yields CASSVETGNQPQHF. Using reference TRBV19 and TRBJ1-5 for the parts outside the CDR3, the full variable domain is DGGITQSPKYLFRKEGQNVTLSCEQNLNHDAMYWYRQDPGQGLRLIYYSQIVNDFQKGDIAEGYSVSREKKESFPLTVTSAQKNPTAFYLCASSVETGNQPQHFGDGTRLSIL.